This T cell receptor beta chain emerged from a study of Ad26.COV2.S vaccination and SARS-CoV-2 variants (dated by TCRdb to the early 2020s). Some background on the complete study: Vaccine-arm donors came from COV1001, a multicentre, randomized, double-blind, placebo-controlled phase I-IIa trial of Ad26.COV2.S in healthy adults. Trial participants were randomized into five groups of five, in which low-dose or high-dose Ad26.COV2.S was given once or twice, or placebo was given on both occasions. Investigators remained blinded to trial group allocation during experiments and outcome assessment. The specificity and breadth of SARS-CoV-2-reactive T cell receptors after Ad26.COV2.S vaccination were assessed by TCRbeta repertoire sequencing. The TCR-sequenced set comprised around 30 samples: about 19 Ad26.COV2.S vaccine recipients, 5 placebo recipients and 8 SARS-CoV-2 convalescent individuals. Ad26.COV2.S was administered intramuscularly at a dose of 5x10^10 or 1x10^11 viral particles, either as one shot or as two shots given 56 days apart.

Findings and caveats that apply to the study as a whole: The study was not powered for comparison of responses between vaccine doses or regimens. Vaccine and placebo recipients had comparable non-spike TCR breadth, which fits with the vaccine containing only spike. Higher spike-specific TCR breadth was observed in Ad26.COV2.S recipients than in placebo recipients (P = 0.0014). The authors noted that total T cell responses may have been underestimated by the TCR breadth and depth analyses. Substantial breadth of spike-specific CD8+ and CD4+ T cell responses was reported after vaccination.

TCRbeta CDR3 regions were sequenced with the immunoSEQ Assay. After extraction, genomic DNA underwent amplification by bias-controlled multiplex PCR, followed by high-throughput sequencing. The study's processing was this. To quantify the absolute abundance of every unique TCRbeta CDR3 region, sequences were collapsed and filtered. T cell fraction was estimated by normalizing TCRbeta template counts to usable DNA, which was measured by amplifying reference genes present in all nucleated cells. Repertoire TCRs were annotated as SARS-CoV-2-specific by exact matching of V gene, CDR3 amino acid sequence and J gene to a known reactive TCR set. MIRA supplied the reference SARS-CoV-2 TCR set, which was filtered for enrichment in COVID-19-positive ImmuneCODE repertoires so that public or cross-reactive TCRs were removed. Using the MIRA antigens, annotated TCRs were further analysed by specific ORF or by position within an ORF. Depth was the summed frequency of annotated unique rearrangements, while breadth was defined as annotated unique rearrangements over total unique productive rearrangements. Group comparisons of TCR breadth used two-sided Wilcoxon rank-sum tests. Held by TCRdb, this immuneACCESS table contains in-frame sequences only and omits some clones. Under half of the omission traces to an unresolved V gene where checked; the cause of the rest is unknown. That table furnishes V, J and clone size, whereas the DNA furnished D and trimming. For this sample there are about 350,000 clones; around 84% appear just once. The ten largest clonotypes hold roughly 3.3% of the sample.

Per the publication, the treatment or condition label means: some 19 received Ad26.COV2.S at low or high dose, single or two shots; several received placebo; per-sample allocation not given. For vaccine and placebo recipients, the sequenced repertoires came from samples collected on day 63 after the first injection. In Cohort 1b, around 23 adults aged 18-55 years were enrolled at a single site in Boston, USA, between 29 July and 7 August 2020. Ad26.COV2.S was a replication-incompetent adenovirus type 26 vector expressing a prefusion-stabilized SARS-CoV-2 spike protein from the original Wuhan strain. The CDR3 goes from the cysteine to the phenylalanine over 16 residues. Of the read, only the CDR3 DNA is kept; its 48 bases are in frame from base 1. V and J lose 5 bases and 0 bases, and a span of 14 bases separates them. CDR1 and CDR2 are drawn from the germline V gene (reference sequence): LNHDA, SQIVND.

Concerning this clone itself: Its target antigen remains unknown. Per-nucleotide qualities are absent, and no much larger clonotype sits a single base away.

The material was peripheral blood, obtained in a trial of Ad26.COV2.S vaccine versus placebo. The receptor comes from a person between 18 and 65 years old who received the Ad26.COV2.S COVID-19 vaccine or a placebo. Recombination joined TRBV19 with TRBJ2-4; the best D guess is TRBD1, with 6 bases matching. The base sequence is TGTGCCAGTAGTGCCAGGGGTCCGTTAGCCAAAAACATTCAGTACTTC. Its translation is CASSARGPLAKNIQYF. Full variable domain (CDR3 extended with the reference TRBV19 and TRBJ2-4 proteins): DGGITQSPKYLFRKEGQNVTLSCEQNLNHDAMYWYRQDPGQGLRLIYYSQIVNDFQKGDIAEGYSVSREKKESFPLTVTSAQKNPTAFYLCASSARGPLAKNIQYFGAGTRLSVL.